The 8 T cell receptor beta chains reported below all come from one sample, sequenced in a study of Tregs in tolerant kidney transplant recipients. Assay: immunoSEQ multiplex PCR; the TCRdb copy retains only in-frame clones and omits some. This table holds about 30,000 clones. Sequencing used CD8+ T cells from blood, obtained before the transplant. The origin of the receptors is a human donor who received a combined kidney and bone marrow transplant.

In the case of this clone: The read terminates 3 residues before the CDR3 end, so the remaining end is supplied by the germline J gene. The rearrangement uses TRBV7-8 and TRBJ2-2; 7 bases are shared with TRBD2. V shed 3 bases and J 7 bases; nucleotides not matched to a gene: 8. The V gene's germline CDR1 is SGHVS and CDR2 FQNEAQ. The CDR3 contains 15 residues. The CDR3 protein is CASSFPGLGGGELFF. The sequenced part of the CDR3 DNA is TGTGCCAGCAGCTTCCCAGGACTAGGCGGCGGGGAG.

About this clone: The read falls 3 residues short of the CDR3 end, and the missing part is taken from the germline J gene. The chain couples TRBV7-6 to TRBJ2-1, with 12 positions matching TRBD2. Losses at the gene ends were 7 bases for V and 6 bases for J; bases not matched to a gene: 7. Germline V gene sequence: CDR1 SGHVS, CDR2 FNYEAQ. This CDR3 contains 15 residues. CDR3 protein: CASTLAGGPLNEQFF. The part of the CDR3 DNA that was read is TGTGCCAGCACCCTAGCGGGGGGGCCCCTCAATGAG.

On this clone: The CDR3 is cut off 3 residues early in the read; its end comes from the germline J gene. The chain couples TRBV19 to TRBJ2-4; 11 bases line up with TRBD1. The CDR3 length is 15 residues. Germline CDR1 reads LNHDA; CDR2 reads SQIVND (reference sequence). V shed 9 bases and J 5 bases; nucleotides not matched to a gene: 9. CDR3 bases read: TGTGCCAGCGCTGGGACAGGGGGTAATCAAAACATT. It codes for CASAGTGGNQNI. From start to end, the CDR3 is CASAGTGGNQNIQYF.

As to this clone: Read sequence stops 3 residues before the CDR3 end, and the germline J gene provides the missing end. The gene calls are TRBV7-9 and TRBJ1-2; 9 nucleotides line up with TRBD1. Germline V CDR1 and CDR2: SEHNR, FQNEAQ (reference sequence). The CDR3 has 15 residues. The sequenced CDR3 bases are TGTGCCAGCACACCACCCGGGACAGGGAATGGCGGC. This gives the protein CASTPPGTGNGG. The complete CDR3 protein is CASTPPGTGNGGYTF.

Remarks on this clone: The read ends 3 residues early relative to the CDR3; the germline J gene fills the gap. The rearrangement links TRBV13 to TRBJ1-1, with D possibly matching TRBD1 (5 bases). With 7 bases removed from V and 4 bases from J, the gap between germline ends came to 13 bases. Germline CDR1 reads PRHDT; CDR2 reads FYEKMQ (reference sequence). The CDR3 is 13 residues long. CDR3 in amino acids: CASILWGGTEAFF. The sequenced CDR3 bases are TGTGCCAGCATTCTATGGGGCGGCACTGAA.

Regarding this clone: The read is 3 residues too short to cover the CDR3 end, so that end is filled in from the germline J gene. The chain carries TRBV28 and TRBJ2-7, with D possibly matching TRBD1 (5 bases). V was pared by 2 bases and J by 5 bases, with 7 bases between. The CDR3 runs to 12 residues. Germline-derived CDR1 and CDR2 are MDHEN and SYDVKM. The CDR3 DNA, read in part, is TGTGCCAGCAGTTTAAGGGGTGACGAG. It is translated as CASSLRGDE. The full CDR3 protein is CASSLRGDEQYF.

The CDR3: CASSLTGNQPQHF. The DNA read from the CDR3 is TGTGCCAGCAGCTTAACGGGGAATCAGCCC. The chain uses TRBV7-8 and TRBJ1-5; no clear D. The observed sequence ends 3 residues before the CDR3 terminus, with the missing tail filled in from the germline J gene. Trimming left V 2 bases short and J 4 bases short, with 6 bases between. The germline CDR1 and CDR2 sequences are SGHVS and FQNEAQ. CDR3 length equals 13 residues.

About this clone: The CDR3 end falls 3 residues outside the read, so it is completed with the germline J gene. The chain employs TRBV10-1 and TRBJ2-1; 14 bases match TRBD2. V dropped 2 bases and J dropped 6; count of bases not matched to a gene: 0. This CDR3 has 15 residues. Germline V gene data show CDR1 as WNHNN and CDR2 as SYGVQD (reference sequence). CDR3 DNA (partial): TGCGCCAGCAGTGAGGGGACTAGCGGGAGCAATGAG. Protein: CASSEGTSGSNE. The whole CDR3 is CASSEGTSGSNEQFF.